These 12 T cell receptor beta chains share one sample of origin, sequenced in a study of T cell responses to AZD1222 COVID-19 vaccine (dated by TCRdb to the early 2020s). Sample time point, as interpreted from the label and publication: baseline before first vaccination. Library prep was done by the immunoSEQ multiplex PCR assay. TCRdb took over this immuneACCESS table, retaining in-frame rearrangements with V and J assigned. Such tables are incomplete; in checked studies, under half of the missing clones stem from an unresolved V gene, and the remainder is unexplained. This sample has 85,000 to 130,000 clones in its table, and approximately 89% of those were observed once. About 17% of the sample belongs to the ten largest clones. The sequencing here drew on peripheral blood, taken on day 0 of AZD1222 vaccination. Receptors originate from an adult in good health.

This clone was recorded once. The chain links TRBV7-9 to TRBJ2-1, with D perhaps assigned TRBD1 or TRBD2 (6 bases each). The CDR3 totals 17 residues. Looked up from germline, CDR1 is SEHNR and CDR2 is FQNEAQ (reference sequence). Trimming stripped 3 bases from V and 2 bases from J, with 17 bases between. CDR3: CASSFPTSGGPYNEQFF. In DNA, the CDR3 is TGTGCCAGCAGCTTCCCGACCAGTGGGGGGCCCTACAATGAGCAGTTCTTC.

The rearrangement uses TRBV5-6 and TRBJ2-3; 9 nucleotides line up with TRBD1. The germline CDR1 and CDR2 sequences are SGHDT and YYEEEE. CDR3 length equals 17 residues. With 1 base clipped from V and 1 base from J, the junction kept 7 bases outside the gene matches. The CDR3 DNA reads TGTGCCAGCAGCTTGTGGGGACAGGGATCACGCACAGATACGCAGTATTTT. Its translation: CASSLWGQGSRTDTQYF.

This chain links TRBV6-2 or TRBV6-3 with TRBJ1-2; the D is unclear. V shed 1 base and J shed 6 bases, with 12 bases lying between them. This CDR3 contains 14 residues. The germline CDR1 and CDR2 sequences are MNHEY and SVGEGT. CDR3 protein: CASSYLLNGDGYTF. As DNA, the CDR3 is TGTGCCAGCAGTTACTTACTCAACGGGGATGGCTACACCTTC.

This sequence joins TRBV4-1 and TRBJ1-1; D is perhaps TRBD1 (6 bases). The CDR3 sequence is 14 residues long. Deletions cut 4 bases from V and 11 bases from J, with 20 bases between. Germline values: CDR1 MGHRA, CDR2 YSYEKL. As DNA, the CDR3 is TGCGCCAGCAGCCCCCTTAGACTAGGGGGATCGGCTTTCTTT. This encodes CASSPLRLGGSAFF.

This clone was seen just once. The chain has TRBV19 and TRBJ1-2; D perhaps matches TRBD1 (5 bases). Germline CDR1 is LNHDA and CDR2 is SQIVND (reference sequence). The germline V and J ends were trimmed by 6 bases and 4 bases, with 6 bases remaining between them. The CDR3 sequence is 11 residues long. This chain's CDR3 is CASRDTYGYTF. The CDR3 DNA sequence: TGTGCCAGTAGGGACACCTATGGCTACACCTTC.

This chain links TRBV29-1 with TRBJ2-7, with D unclear. V lost 0 bases and J 3 bases, leaving 6 bases between the germline ends. This CDR3 is 12 amino acids long. Germline V gives CDR1 SQVTM, CDR2 ANQGSEA. As DNA, the CDR3 is TGCAGCGTTGAAGAAAGGGACTACGAGCAGTACTTC. Its translation is CSVEERDYEQYF.

This chain links TRBV5-1 with TRBJ2-3; D gene uncertain. The germline V gene has CDR1 SGHRS and CDR2 YFSETQ. V lost 4 bases to trimming and J lost 2 bases, with 23 bases between them. The CDR3 totals 18 residues. This chain's CDR3 is CASSLQIVRSPYTDTQYF. The DNA of the CDR3 is TGCGCCAGCAGCCTACAGATAGTAAGAAGCCCTTACACAGATACGCAGTATTTT.

The CDR3 loop is CASSSRQGSFVSEAFF. In nucleotides, the CDR3 is TGTGCCAGTAGTTCACGACAGGGAAGTTTTGTTTCTGAAGCTTTCTTT. V is TRBV19 and J is TRBJ1-1; 7 nucleotides align to TRBD1. Trimming cost V 5 bases and J 6 bases; bases outside gene matches: 15. This CDR3 spans 16 amino acids. The germline gives CDR1 LNHDA, CDR2 SQIVND (reference sequence).

CDR3 nucleotide sequence: TGTGCCAGCTCCCCCGTAGTGAACACCGGGGAGCTGTTTTTT. As protein: CASSPVVNTGELFF. The chain employs TRBV9 and TRBJ2-2; D is undetermined. The CDR3 is 14 residues long. Germline CDR1 SGDLS, CDR2 YYNGEE. The V gene lost 7 bases and the J gene lost 1 base, with 11 bases spanning the gap.

This clone was observed once. The genes are TRBV7-9 and TRBJ2-1, with D uncertain. V lost 1 base and J lost 7, with 8 bases in between. Germline V lookup: CDR1 SEHNR, CDR2 FQNEAQ (reference sequence). This CDR3 region has 13 residues. This chain's CDR3 is CASSLGLGNEQFF. The CDR3 nucleotides read TGTGCCAGCAGCTTAGGTTTAGGTAATGAGCAGTTCTTC.

The chain carries TRBV20-1 and TRBJ1-3; 8 bases agree with TRBD1. From germline, CDR1 is DFQATT and CDR2 SNEGSKA (reference sequence). The CDR3 extends over 14 amino acids. Trimming removed 3 bases from V and 2 bases from J; junction bases left unmatched: 3. The CDR3 DNA follows: TGCAGTGCTAGTGAACAGGGGGCTGGAAACACCATATATTTT. As protein: CSASEQGAGNTIYF.

The chain is built from TRBV5-6 and TRBJ2-3; 7 bases match TRBD1. The CDR3 totals 14 residues. Germline CDR1 is SGHDT and CDR2 is YYEEEE. V lost 2 bases to trimming and J lost 0 bases; unmatched junction nucleotides: 0. Here the CDR3 reads CASSLQGSTDTQYF. In DNA form, the CDR3 reads TGTGCCAGCAGCTTACAGGGGAGCACAGATACGCAGTATTTT.